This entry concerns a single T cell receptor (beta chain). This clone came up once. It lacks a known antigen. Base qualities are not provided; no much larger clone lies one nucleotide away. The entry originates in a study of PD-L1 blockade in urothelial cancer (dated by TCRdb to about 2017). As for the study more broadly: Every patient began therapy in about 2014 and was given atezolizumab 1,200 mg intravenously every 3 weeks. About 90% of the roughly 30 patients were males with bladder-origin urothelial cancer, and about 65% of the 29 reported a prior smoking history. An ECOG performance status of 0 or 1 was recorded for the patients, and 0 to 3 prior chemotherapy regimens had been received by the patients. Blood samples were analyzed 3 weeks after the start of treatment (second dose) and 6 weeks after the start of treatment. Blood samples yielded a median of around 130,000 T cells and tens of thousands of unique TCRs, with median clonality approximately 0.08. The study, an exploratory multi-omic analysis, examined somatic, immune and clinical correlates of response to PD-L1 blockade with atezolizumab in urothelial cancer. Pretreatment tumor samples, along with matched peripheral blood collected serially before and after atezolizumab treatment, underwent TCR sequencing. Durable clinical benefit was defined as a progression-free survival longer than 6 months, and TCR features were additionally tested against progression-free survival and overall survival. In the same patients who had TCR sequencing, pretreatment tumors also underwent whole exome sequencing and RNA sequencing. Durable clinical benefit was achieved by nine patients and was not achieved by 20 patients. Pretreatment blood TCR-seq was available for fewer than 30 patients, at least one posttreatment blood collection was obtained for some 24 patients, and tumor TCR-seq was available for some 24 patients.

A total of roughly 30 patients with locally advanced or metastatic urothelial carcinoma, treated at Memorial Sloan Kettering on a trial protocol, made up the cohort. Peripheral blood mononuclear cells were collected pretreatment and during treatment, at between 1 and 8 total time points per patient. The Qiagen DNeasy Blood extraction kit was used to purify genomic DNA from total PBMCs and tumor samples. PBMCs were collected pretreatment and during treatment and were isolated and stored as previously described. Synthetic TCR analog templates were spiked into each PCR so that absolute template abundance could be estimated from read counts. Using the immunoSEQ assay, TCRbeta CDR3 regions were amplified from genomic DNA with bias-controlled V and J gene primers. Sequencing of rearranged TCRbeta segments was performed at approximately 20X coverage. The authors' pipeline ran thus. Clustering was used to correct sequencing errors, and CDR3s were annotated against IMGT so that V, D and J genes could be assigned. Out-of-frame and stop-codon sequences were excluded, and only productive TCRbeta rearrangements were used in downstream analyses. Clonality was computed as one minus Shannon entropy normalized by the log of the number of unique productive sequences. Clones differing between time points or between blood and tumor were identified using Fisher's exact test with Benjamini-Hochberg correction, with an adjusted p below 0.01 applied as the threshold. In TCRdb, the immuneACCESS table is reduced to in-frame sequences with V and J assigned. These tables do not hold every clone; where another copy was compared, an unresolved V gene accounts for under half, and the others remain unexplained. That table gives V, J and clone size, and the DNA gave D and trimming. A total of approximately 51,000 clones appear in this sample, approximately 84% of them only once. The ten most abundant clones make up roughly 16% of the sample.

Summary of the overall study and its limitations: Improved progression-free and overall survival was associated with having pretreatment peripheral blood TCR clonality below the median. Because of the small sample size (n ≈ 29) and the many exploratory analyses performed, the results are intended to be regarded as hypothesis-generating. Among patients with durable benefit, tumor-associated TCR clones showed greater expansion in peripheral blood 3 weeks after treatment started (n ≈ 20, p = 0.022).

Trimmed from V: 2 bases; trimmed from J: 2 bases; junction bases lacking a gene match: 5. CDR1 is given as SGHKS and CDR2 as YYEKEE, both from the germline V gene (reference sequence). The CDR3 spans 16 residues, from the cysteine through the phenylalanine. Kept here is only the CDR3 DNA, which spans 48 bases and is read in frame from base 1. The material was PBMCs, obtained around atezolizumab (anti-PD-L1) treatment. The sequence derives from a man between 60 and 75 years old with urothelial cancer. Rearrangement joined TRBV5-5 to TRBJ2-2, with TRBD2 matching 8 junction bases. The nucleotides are TGTGCCAGCAGCTTCGGAGCGGGGGTCAACACCGGGGAGCTGTTTTTT. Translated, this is CASSFGAGVNTGELFF.